This TCR beta chain was sequenced during a study of response to subunit inactivated influenza vaccine. Whole-study results and caveats: Only a handful of new T cells, the authors suggested, are recruited with each seasonal influenza vaccination.

MiXCR, run by TCRdb on the RT-PCR reads, gives a single entry per CDR3 protein. The table has 650,000 to 700,000 distinct CDR3 sequences, around 14% seen once; the top ten hold around a tenth. Notes on this clonotype: The antigen remains unidentified.

The CDR3 is 15 amino acids. The V gene lost 0 bases and the J gene lost 5 bases, with 13 bases spanning the gap. Germline V CDR1 and CDR2: DFQATT, SNEGSKA (reference sequence). The sequence came from a man between 50 and 59 years old who received an inactivated influenza vaccine. Sequencing used PBMCs from blood, obtained roughly 12 days after vaccination. The rearrangement joins TRBV20-1 to TRBJ2-2; D is ambiguous. The CDR3 region has the DNA TGCAGTGCTAGAGATCTTACAGTGGGGACCGGGGAGCTGTTTTTT. Protein: CSARDLTVGTGELFF.